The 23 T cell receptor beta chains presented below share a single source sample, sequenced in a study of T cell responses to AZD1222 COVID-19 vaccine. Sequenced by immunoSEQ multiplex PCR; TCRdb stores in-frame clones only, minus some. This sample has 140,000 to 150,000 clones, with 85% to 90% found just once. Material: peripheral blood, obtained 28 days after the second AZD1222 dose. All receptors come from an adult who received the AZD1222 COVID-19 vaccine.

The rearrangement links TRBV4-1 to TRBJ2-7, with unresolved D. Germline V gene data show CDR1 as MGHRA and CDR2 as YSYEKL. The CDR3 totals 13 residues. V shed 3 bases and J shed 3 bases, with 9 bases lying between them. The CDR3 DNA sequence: TGCGCCAGCAGCCACCAGGAGAACTACGAGCAGTACTTC. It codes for CASSHQENYEQYF.

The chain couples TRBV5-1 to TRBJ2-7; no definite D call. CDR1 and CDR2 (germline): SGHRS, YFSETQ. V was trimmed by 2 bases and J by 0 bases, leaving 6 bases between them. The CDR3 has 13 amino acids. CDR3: CASSFIVSYEQYF. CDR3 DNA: TGCGCCAGCAGCTTTATCGTCTCCTACGAGCAGTACTTC. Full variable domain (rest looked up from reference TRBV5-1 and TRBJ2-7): KAGVTQTPRYLIKTRGQQVTLSCSPISGHRSVSWYQQTPGQGLQFLFEYFSETQRNKGNFPGRFSGRQFSNSRSEMNVSTLELGDSALYLCASSFIVSYEQYFGPGTRLTVT.

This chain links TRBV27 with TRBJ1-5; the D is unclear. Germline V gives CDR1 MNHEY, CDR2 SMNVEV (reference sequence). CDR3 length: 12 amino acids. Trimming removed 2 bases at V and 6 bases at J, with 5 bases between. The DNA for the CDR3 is TGTGCCAGCAGTTTACGGGGTCAGCCCCAGCATTTT. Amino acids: CASSLRGQPQHF.

The CDR3 nucleotides read TGTGCCAGCCCGGGACAAATCGGGGCTGAAGCTTTCTTT. It yields the protein CASPGQIGAEAFF. The chain couples TRBV6-5 to TRBJ1-1; tentatively, D is TRBD1 (6 bases). The germline V gene encodes CDR1 MNHEY and CDR2 SVGAGI. V lost 8 bases and J 6 bases, leaving 16 bases between the germline ends. This CDR3 is built from 13 residues.

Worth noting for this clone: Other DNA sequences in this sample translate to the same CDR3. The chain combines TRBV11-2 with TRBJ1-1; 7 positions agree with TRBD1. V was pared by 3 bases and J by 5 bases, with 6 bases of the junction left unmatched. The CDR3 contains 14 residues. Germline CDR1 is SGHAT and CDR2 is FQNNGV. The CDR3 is CASSFGQGGTEAFF. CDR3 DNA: TGTGCCAGCAGCTTTGGGCAGGGGGGGACTGAAGCTTTCTTT.

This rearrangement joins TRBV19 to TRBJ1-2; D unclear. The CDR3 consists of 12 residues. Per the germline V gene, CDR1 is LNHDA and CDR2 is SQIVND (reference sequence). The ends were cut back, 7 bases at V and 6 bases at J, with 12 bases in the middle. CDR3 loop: CASNPGSHGYTF. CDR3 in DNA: TGTGCCAGTAACCCGGGGAGCCATGGCTACACCTTC. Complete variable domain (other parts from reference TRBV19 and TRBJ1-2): DGGITQSPKYLFRKEGQNVTLSCEQNLNHDAMYWYRQDPGQGLRLIYYSQIVNDFQKGDIAEGYSVSREKKESFPLTVTSAQKNPTAFYLCASNPGSHGYTFGSGTRLTVV.

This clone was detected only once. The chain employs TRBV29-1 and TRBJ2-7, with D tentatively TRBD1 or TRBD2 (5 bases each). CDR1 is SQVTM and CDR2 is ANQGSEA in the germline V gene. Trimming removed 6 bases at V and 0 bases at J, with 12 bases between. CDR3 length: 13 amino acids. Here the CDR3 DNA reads TGCAGCGTCTCCGGGACGGTCTCCTACGAGCAGTACTTC. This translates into CSVSGTVSYEQYF.

CDR3 sequence reads: CASSQVAGGTETQYF. The CDR3 DNA reads as TGTGCCAGCAGCCAAGTAGCGGGAGGGACCGAGACCCAGTACTTC. The chain has TRBV14 and TRBJ2-5; TRBD2 matches 11 bases. V was clipped by 1 base and J by 5 bases; unmatched bases: 3. This CDR3 spans 15 amino acids. CDR1 and CDR2 from the germline V gene are SGHDN and FVKESK. Supplemented by reference TRBV14 and TRBJ2-5, the full variable domain reads EAGVTQFPSHSVIEKGQTVTLRCDPISGHDNLYWYRRVMGKEIKFLLHFVKESKQDESGMPNNRFLAERTGGTYSTLKVQPAELEDSGVYFCASSQVAGGTETQYFGPGTRLLVL.

This CDR3 reads CASSFTSGQTETQYF. CDR3 nucleotide sequence: TGTGCCAGCAGCTTTACTAGCGGTCAGACGGAGACCCAGTACTTC. The V call is TRBV5-4, the J call TRBJ2-5, with 8 nucleotides matching TRBD2. Germline V lookup: CDR1 SGHNT, CDR2 YYREEE (reference sequence). This CDR3 is 15 amino acids long. V was pared by 2 bases and J by 5 bases, with 8 bases of the junction left unmatched. Full variable domain (rest looked up from reference TRBV5-4 and TRBJ2-5): ETGVTQSPTHLIKTRGQQVTLRCSSQSGHNTVSWYQQALGQGPQFIFQYYREEENGRGNFPPRFSGLQFPNYSSELNVNALELDDSALYLCASSFTSGQTETQYFGPGTRLLVL.

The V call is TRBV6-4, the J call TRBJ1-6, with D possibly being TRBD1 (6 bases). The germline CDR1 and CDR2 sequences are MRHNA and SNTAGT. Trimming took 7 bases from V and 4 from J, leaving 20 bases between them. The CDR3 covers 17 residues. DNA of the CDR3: TGTGCCAGCACCCTAAGGGGGGGGCGCAATTATAATTCACCCCTCCACTTT. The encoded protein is CASTLRGGRNYNSPLHF.

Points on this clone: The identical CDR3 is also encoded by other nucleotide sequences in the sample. The DNA of the CDR3 is TGTGCCAGCAGCTTAGGTCCCAGCTCCTACAATGAGCAGTTCTTC. Protein product: CASSLGPSSYNEQFF. The rearrangement links TRBV7-2 to TRBJ2-1; no reliable D call. The CDR3 length is 15 residues. V shed 1 base and J shed 0 bases, with 7 bases lying between them. Germline assignment: CDR1 SGHTA and CDR2 FQGNSA.

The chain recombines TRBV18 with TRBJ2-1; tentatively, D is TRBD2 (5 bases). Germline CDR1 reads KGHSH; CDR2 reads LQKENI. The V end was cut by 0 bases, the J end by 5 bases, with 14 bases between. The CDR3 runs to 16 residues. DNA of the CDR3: TGTGCCAGCTCACCACCGGGTCTGAGGGCCCACAATGAGCAGTTCTTC. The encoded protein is CASSPPGLRAHNEQFF.

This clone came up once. The CDR3 nucleotides read TGTGCCAGCAGAAGGGGTACTGAAGCTTTCTTT. This codes for CASRRGTEAFF. This chain uses TRBV6-5 with TRBJ1-1, with D possibly matching TRBD1 (5 bases). CDR1 is MNHEY and CDR2 is SVGAGI in the germline V gene. V was shortened by 6 bases and J by 5 bases, with 7 bases between the two germline ends. There are 11 residues in the CDR3.

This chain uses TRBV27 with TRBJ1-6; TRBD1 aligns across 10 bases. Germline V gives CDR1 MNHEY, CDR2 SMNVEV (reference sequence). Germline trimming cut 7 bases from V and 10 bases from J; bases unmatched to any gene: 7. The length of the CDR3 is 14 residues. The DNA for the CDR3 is TGTGCCAGCAATAGACAGGGGGCGAGCTCACCCCTCCACTTT. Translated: CASNRQGASSPLHF.

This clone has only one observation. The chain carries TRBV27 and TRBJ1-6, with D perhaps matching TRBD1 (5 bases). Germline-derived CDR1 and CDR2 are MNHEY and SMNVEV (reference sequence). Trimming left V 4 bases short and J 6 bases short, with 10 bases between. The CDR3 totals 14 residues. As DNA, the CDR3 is TGTGCCAGCAGTTGGGGGTATCCTAATTCACCCCTCCACTTT. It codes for CASSWGYPNSPLHF.

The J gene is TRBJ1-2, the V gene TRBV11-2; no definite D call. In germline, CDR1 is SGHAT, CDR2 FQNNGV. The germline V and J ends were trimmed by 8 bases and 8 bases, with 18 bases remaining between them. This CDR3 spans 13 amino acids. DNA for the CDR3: TGTGCCAGCGTTGGGCTCCGCGGGAAGGGCTACACCTTC. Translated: CASVGLRGKGYTF.

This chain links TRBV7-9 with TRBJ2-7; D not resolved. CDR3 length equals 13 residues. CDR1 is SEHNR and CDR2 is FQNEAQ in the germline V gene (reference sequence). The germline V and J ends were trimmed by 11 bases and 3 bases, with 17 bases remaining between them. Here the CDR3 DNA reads TGTGCCTCGGCAGGCTCCTATGACTACGAGCAGTACTTC. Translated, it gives CASAGSYDYEQYF. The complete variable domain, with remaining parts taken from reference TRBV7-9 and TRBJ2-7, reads DTGVSQNPRHKITKRGQNVTFRCDPISEHNRLYWYRQTLGQGPEFLTYFQNEAQLEKSRLLSDRFSAERPKGSFSTLEIQRTEQGDSAMYLCASAGSYDYEQYFGPGTRLTVT.

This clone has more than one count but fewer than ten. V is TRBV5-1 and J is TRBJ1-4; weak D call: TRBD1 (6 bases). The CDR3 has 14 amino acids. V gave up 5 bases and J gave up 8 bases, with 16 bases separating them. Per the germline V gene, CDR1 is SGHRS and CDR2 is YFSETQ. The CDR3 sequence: CASRKDSGEEKLFF. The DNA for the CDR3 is TGCGCCAGCAGGAAGGACAGTGGGGAGGAAAAACTGTTTTTT.

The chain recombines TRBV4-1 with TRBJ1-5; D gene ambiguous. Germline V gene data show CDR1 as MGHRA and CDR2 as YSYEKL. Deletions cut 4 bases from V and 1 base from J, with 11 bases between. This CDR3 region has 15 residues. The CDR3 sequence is CASSRLGASNQPQHF. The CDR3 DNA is TGCGCCAGCAGCCGCCTTGGAGCGAGCAATCAGCCCCAGCATTTT.

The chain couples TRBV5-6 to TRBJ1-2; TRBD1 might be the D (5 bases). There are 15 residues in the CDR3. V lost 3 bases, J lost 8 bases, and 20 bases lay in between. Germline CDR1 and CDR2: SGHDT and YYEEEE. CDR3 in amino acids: CASSWPGLYQRGYTF. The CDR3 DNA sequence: TGTGCCAGCAGCTGGCCGGGACTCTACCAGAGGGGCTACACCTTC.

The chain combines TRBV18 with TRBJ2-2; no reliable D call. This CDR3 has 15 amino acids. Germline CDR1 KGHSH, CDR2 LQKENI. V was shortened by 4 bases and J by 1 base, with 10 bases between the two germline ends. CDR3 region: CASSRPARNTGELFF. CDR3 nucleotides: TGTGCCAGCTCACGCCCGGCCCGGAACACCGGGGAGCTGTTTTTT.

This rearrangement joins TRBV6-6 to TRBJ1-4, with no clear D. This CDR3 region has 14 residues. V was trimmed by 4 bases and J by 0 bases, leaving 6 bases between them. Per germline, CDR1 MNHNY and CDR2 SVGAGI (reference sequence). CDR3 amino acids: CASSFGATNEKLFF. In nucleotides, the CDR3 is TGTGCCAGCAGTTTCGGAGCAACTAATGAAAAACTGTTTTTT.

The CDR3 loop is CATLINRETQYF. The CDR3 region has the DNA TGTGCCACCTTAATCAACCGGGAGACCCAGTACTTC. The V and J genes are TRBV6-6 and TRBJ2-5; D remains unclear. V lost 10 bases and J 5 bases, leaving 14 bases between the germline ends. Germline V gene lookup returns CDR1 MNHNY and CDR2 SVGAGI (reference sequence). This CDR3 is 12 amino acids long.